The clone carrying this T cell receptor beta chain appeared a single time. This record belongs to a study of CD8+ T cells in alopecia areata. The germline V gene encodes CDR1 SQVTM and CDR2 ANQGSEA. This CDR3 region has 15 residues. V was cut by 6 bases and J by 0 bases, with 15 bases left in between. Treatment specified: oral pan-JAK inhibitor, 5-10 mg twice daily. In each case, RNA was isolated and then reverse transcribed into cDNA as the sequencing template. Sequencing was performed with immunoSEQ multiplex PCR; in TCRdb, only in-frame clones are kept and a portion is missing. The sample holds some 150,000 clones, 54% seen once.

The clonotype comes from a human donor with alopecia areata. The chain combines TRBV29-1 with TRBJ1-3; D not resolved. Sequencing used CD8+ T cells sorted from blood, obtained at week 4, from a patient treated with tofacitinib. The CDR3 protein is CSVDETGLSGNTIYF. The CDR3 region has the DNA TGCAGCGTCGATGAGACCGGTCTCTCTGGAAACACCATATATTTT.